Below, one T cell receptor (beta chain) is given with its context. The antigen remains undetermined. Germline lookup yields CDR1 SGHAT and CDR2 FQNNGV. CDR3 length: 19 residues. The trim removed 1 base at V and 3 bases at J, leaving 12 bases unmatched. The sorted-subset replicate PCRs were given around 200 ng DNA, which is roughly 30,000 T cell genomes. Libraries were prepared by immunoSEQ multiplex PCR; TCRdb keeps only in-frame clonotypes and omits some of them. This sample has approximately 600,000 clones, with roughly 95% found just once. The data were obtained in a study of shared clonotypes between healthy human individuals. The study's findings and limits: Shared across a few donors were roughly 5.3% of the naive CD4 clonotypes. Memory subsets generally showed lower estimated richness than naive subsets. Enrolling few donors narrowed the genetic and exposure-history diversity that was represented.

Cells designated naive CD8 were CD45RO-negative and were positively selected for CCR7, with terminally differentiated effector memory CD45RA+ cells excluded. Sequencing input: naive CD8+ T cells sorted from blood. The origin of this receptor is a woman in her thirties in good health. V and J are TRBV11-2 and TRBJ2-1, with 10 bases fitting TRBD2. The CDR3 DNA is TGTGCCAGCAGCTTAGTGCTAGCGGGGGCCCGACCCCTCTACAATGAGCAGTTCTTC. It specifies CASSLVLAGARPLYNEQFF.